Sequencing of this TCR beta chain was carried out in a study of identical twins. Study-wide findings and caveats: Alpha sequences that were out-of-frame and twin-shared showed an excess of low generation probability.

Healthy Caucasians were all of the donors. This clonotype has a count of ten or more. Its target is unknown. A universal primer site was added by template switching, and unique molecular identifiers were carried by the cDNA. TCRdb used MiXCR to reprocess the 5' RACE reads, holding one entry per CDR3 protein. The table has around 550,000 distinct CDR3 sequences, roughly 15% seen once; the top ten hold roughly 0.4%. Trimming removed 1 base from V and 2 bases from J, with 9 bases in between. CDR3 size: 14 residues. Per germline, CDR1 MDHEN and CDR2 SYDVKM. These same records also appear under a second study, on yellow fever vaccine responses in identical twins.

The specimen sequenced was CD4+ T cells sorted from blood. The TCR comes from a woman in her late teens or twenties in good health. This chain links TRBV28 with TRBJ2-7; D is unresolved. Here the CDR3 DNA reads TGTGCCAGCAGTTTATCCCGTCGGACCTACGAGCAGTACTTC. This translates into CASSLSRRTYEQYF. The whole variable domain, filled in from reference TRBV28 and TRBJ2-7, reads DVKVTQSSRYLVKRTGEKVFLECVQDMDHENMFWYRQDPGLGLRLIYFSYDVKMKEKGDIPEGYSVSREKKERFSLILESASTNQTSMYLCASSLSRRTYEQYFGPGTRLTVT.